Listed below are T cell receptor beta chains from one sample, sequenced in a study of cytotoxic CD8 clonotypes in ibrutinib-treated CLL. Sequencing was performed with immunoSEQ multiplex PCR; in TCRdb, only in-frame clones are kept and a portion is missing. The sample contains about 43,000 clones, around 73% of which appear only once. The source material was PBMCs, sampled after 12 months of ibrutinib treatment. These TCRs come from a human donor with chronic lymphocytic leukemia. The CDR3 runs from the conserved cysteine through the conserved F or W. A D gene is named only where the DNA matches it firmly. A row's size may be missing; if present it is once, few, many or a size class.

d_call	v_call	clone_size	j_call	cdr3_nt	cdr3_aa
.	TRBV7-3	.	TRBJ2-1	TGTGCCAGCAGCACTACAGGTTTAGAGGGTGAGCAGTTCTTC	CASSTTGLEGEQFF
TRBD1	TRBV5-8	.	TRBJ1-3	TGTGCCAGCAGCTCCAGGCTCACAGGGGTCGGAAACACCATATATTTT	CASSSRLTGVGNTIYF
TRBD2	TRBV7-2	.	TRBJ2-3	TGTGCCAGCAGCAGTATAGCGGGGGGGCCGGGTTCGCAGTATTTT	CASSSIAGGPGSQYF
TRBD1	TRBV5-1	few	TRBJ1-6	TGCGCCAGCAGCCGGGGACAGGACCACAATTCACCCCTCCACTTT	CASSRGQDHNSPLHF
TRBD1	TRBV29-1	.	TRBJ2-3	TGCAGCGTTGAAGATCAGAGACAGGGCGGGGATACGCAGTATTTT	CSVEDQRQGGDTQYF
TRBD2	TRBV5-1	few	TRBJ2-7	TGCGCCAGCAGCCTGGGACTAGCGGGGGAGCAGTACTTC	CASSLGLAGEQYF
.	TRBV28	.	TRBJ1-2	TGTGCCAGCACCGCGGACAGTAGGGATGGCTACACCTTC	CASTADSRDGYTF
TRBD1	TRBV19	.	TRBJ2-2	TGTGCCAGTAGTCCGGCCCGGGACAGGGTCGGCACCGGGGAGCTGTTTTTT	CASSPARDRVGTGELFF
.	TRBV7-9	.	TRBJ2-7	TGTGCCAGCAGCTTAGGGGCATCAGGGGTGCGCCGGTACGAGCAGTACTTC	CASSLGASGVRRYEQYF
.	TRBV11-2	once	TRBJ1-3	TGTGCCAGCAGCCCCCCGGCCTCTGGAAACACCATATATTTT	CASSPPASGNTIYF
.	TRBV13	.	TRBJ1-3	TGTGCCAGCAGCCCGATTGCGGGCTCTGGAAACACCATATATTTT	CASSPIAGSGNTIYF
.	TRBV6-5	few	TRBJ1-1	TGTGCCAGCAGGAAAGAGGAGACTGAAGCTTTCTTT	CASRKEETEAFF
TRBD1	TRBV5-1	few	TRBJ1-4	TGCGCCAGCAGCTTTGGCCTTTTGGGACAGCTTAATGAAAAACTGTTTTTT	CASSFGLLGQLNEKLFF
.	TRBV11-2	.	TRBJ2-1	TGTGCCAGCAGCTTAGATCGGGCCCTCGATGAGCAGTTCTTC	CASSLDRALDEQFF
TRBD2	TRBV11-2	.	TRBJ2-5	TGTGCCAGCAGCCCACAAACGGGGGGTGAGACCCAGTACTTC	CASSPQTGGETQYF
TRBD2	TRBV13	.	TRBJ2-7	TGTGCCAGCAGCTTAGCAGTCGGCGGGGGGACGATGAGAATCGAGCAGTACTTC	CASSLAVGGGTMRIEQYF
.	TRBV5-1	once	TRBJ2-5	TGCGCCAGCAGCCGGACCAGGGGGGGCCAAGAGACCCAGTACTTC	CASSRTRGGQETQYF
.	TRBV9	once	TRBJ1-3	TGTGCCAGCAGCGGACGACAGGCGGGAGGTGGAAACACCATATATTTT	CASSGRQAGGGNTIYF
TRBD1	TRBV29-1	.	TRBJ1-3	TGCAGCGTCCCTGGGACAGGAACTGGAAACACCATATATTTT	CSVPGTGTGNTIYF
TRBD1	TRBV5-1	.	TRBJ2-1	TGCGCCAGCAGCCTCACCGGGACAGACTTCTCCTACAATGAGCAGTTCTTC	CASSLTGTDFSYNEQFF